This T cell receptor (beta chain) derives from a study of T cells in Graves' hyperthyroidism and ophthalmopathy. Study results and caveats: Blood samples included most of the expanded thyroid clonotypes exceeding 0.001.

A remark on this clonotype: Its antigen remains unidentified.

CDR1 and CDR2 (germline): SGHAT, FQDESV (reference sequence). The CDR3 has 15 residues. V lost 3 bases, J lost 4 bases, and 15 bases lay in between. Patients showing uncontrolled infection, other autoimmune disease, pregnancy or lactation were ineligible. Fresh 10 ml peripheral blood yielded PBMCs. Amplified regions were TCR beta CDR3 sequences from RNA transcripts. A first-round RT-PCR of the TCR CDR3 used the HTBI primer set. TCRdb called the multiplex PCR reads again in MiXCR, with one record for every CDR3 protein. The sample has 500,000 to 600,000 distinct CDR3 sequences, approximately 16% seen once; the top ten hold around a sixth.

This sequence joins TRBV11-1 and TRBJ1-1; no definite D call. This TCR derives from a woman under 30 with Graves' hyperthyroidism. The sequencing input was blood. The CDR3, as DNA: TGTGCCAGCAGCTTTCTTGATCTGGGTGGCACTGAAGCTTTCTTT. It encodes CASSFLDLGGTEAFF.